The clone carrying this TCR beta chain occurred a few times. TCRdb called the RT-PCR reads again in MiXCR, with one record for every CDR3 protein. The data hold roughly 760,000 distinct CDR3 sequences, with approximately 21% observed a single time. This record belongs to a study of response to subunit inactivated influenza vaccine. Sequenced material: PBMCs from blood, taken approximately 5 days after vaccination. The TCR was taken from a middle-aged man who received an inactivated influenza vaccine.

The CDR3 region is CASSLGEDEQFF. The CDR3 DNA reads TGTGCCAGCAGCTTGGGGGAAGATGAGCAGTTCTTC. The chain couples TRBV5-6 to TRBJ2-1; D is ambiguous. This CDR3 is 12 amino acids long. Germline-derived CDR1 and CDR2 are SGHDT and YYEEEE. V lost 0 bases, J lost 8 bases, and 6 bases lay in between.